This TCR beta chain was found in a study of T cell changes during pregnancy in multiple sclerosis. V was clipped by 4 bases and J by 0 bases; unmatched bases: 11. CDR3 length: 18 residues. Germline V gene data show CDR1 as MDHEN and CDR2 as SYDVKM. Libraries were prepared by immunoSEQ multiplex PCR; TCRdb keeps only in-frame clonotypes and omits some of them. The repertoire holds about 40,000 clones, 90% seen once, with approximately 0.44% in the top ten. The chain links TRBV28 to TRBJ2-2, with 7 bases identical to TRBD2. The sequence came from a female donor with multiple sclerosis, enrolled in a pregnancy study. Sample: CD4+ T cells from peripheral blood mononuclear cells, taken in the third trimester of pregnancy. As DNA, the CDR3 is TGTGCCAGCAGTTCCGTACATTTAGCGGGCGCGAACACCGGGGAGCTGTTTTTT. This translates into CASSSVHLAGANTGELFF.